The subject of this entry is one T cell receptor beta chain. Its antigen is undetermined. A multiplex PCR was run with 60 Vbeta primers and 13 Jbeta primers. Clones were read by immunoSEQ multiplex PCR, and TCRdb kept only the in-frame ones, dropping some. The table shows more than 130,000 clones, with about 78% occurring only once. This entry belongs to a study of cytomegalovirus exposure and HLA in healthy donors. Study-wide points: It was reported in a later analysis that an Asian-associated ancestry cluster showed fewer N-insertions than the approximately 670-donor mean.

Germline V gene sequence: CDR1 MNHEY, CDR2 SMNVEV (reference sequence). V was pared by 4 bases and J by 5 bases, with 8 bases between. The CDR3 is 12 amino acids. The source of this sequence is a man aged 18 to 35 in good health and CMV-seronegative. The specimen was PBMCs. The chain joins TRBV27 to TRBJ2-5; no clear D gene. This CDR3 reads CASSSSGETQYF. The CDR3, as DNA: TGTGCCAGCAGTTCTAGTGGGGAGACCCAGTACTTC.